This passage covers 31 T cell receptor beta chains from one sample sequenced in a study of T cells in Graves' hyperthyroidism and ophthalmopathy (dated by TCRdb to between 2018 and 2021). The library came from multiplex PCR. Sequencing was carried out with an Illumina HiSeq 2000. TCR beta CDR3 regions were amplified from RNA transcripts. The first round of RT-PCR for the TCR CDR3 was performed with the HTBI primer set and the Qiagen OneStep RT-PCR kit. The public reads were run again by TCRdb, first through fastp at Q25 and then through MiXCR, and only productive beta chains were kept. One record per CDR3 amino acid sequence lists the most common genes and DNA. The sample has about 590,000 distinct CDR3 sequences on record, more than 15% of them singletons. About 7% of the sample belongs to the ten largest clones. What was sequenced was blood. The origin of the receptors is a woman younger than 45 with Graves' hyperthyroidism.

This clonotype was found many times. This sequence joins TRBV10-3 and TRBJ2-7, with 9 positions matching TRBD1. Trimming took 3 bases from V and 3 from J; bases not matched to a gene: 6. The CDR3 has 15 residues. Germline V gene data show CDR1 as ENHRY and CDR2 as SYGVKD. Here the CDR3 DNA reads TGTGCCATCAGTGAACCGGGACAGGGACACTACGAGCAGTACTTC. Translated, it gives CAISEPGQGHYEQYF.

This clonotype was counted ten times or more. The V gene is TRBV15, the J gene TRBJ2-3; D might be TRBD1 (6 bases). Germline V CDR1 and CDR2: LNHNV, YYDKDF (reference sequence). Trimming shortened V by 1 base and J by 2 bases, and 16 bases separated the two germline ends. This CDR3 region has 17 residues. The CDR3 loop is CATSRAQGQGPTDTQYF. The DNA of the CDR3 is TGTGCCACCAGCAGAGCCCAAGGTCAGGGGCCCACAGATACGCAGTATTTT.

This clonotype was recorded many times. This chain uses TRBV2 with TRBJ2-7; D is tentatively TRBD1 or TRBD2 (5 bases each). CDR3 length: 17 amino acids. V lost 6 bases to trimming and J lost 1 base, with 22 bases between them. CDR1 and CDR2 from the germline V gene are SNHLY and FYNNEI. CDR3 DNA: TGTGCCAGCAGGGGACGGACCCGACTTGCAGGGTCCTACGAGCAGTACTTC. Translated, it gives CASRGRTRLAGSYEQYF.

CDR3 region: CASSYLGMGEDTQYF. The DNA for the CDR3 is TGTGCCAGCAGTTACCTGGGAATGGGTGAAGATACGCAGTATTTT. V gene TRBV6-5 combines with J gene TRBJ2-3; D is unresolved. This CDR3 comprises 15 residues. In germline, CDR1 is MNHEY, CDR2 SVGAGI. V lost 2 bases and J lost 5, with 14 bases in between.

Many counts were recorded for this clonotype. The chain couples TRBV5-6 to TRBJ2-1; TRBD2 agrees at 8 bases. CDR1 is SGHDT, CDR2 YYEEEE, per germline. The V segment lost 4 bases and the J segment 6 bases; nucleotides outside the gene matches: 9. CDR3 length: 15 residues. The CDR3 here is CASSIPGLDSNEQFF. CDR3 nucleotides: TGTGCCAGCAGCATCCCGGGACTAGACTCCAATGAGCAGTTCTTC. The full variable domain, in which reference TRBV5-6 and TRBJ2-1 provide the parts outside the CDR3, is DAGVTQSPTHLIKTRGQQVTLRCSPKSGHDTVSWYQQALGQGPQFIFQYYEEEERQRGNFPDRFSGHQFPNYSSELNVNALLLGDSALYLCASSIPGLDSNEQFFGPGTRLTVL.

The CDR3 DNA follows: TGCGCCAGCAGCCCGGAACCGGGAGGTGGCCAGTACTTC. This encodes CASSPEPGGGQYF. This rearrangement joins TRBV4-3 to TRBJ2-5; 7 nucleotides match TRBD2. The CDR3 has 13 residues. CDR1 is LGHNA and CDR2 is YSLEER in the germline V gene. J lost 10 bases, V lost 4 bases, and 9 bases had no gene match.

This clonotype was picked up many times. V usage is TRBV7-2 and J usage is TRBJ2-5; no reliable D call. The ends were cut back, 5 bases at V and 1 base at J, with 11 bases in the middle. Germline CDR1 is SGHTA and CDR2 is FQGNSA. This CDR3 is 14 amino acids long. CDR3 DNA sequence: TGTGCCAGCAGCCCCTGGGTAATCCAAGAGACCCAGTACTTC. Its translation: CASSPWVIQETQYF.

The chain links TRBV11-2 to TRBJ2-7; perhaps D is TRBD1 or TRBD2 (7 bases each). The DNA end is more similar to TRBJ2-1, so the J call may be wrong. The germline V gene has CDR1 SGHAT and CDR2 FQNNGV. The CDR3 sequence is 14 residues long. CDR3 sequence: CASSLQGGSYEQFF. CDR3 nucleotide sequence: TGTGCCAGCAGCTTACAGGGGGGGAGCTACGAGCAGTTCTTC.

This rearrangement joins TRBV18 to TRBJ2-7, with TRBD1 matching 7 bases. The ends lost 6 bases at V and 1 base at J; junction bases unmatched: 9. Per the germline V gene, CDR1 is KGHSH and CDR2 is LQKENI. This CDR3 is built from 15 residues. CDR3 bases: TGTGCCAGCTCTATGGGACAGACCGATTCCTACGAGCAGTACTTC. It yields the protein CASSMGQTDSYEQYF.

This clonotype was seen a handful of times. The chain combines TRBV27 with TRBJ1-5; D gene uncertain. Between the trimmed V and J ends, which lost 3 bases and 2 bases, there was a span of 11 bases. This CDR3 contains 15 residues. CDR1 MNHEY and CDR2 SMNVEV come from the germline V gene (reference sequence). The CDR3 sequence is CASSFSLSGNQPQHF. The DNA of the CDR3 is TGTGCCAGCAGTTTTAGTTTAAGTGGCAATCAGCCCCAGCATTTT.

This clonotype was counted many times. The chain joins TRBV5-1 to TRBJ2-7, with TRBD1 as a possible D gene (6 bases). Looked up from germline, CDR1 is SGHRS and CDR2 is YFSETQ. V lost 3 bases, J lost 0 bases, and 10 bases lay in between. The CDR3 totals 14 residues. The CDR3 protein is CASSSGQNSYEQYF. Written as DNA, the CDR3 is TGCGCCAGCAGCTCCGGACAGAACTCCTACGAGCAGTACTTC.

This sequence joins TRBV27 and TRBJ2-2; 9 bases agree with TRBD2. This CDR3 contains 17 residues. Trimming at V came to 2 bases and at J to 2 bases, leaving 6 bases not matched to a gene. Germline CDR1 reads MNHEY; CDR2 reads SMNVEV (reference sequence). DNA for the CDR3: TGTGCCAGCAGTTTAGGTGCGGGAGGGCCCAACACCGGGGAGCTGTTTTTT. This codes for CASSLGAGGPNTGELFF.

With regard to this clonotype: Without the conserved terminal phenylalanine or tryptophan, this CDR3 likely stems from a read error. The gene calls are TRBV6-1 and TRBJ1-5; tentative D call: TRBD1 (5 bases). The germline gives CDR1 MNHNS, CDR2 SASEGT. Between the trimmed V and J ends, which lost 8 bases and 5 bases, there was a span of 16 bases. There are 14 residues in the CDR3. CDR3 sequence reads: CASWGRRADQPQHL. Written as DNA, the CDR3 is TGTGCCAGCTGGGGCCGCCGAGCTGATCAGCCCCAGCATCTT.

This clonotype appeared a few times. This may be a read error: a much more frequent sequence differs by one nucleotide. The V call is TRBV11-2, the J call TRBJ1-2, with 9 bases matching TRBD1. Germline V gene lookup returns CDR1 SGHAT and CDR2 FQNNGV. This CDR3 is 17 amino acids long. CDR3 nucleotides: TGTGCCAGCGGCTTAACGTGGGACAGGGTTACGGACTATGGCTACACCTTC. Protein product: CASGLTWDRVTDYGYTF.

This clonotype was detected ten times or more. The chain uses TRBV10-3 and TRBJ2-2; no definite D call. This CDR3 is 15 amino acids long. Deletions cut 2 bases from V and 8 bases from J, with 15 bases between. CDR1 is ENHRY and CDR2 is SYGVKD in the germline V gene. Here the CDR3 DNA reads TGTGCCATCAGTGAGACCGGACCCAGTGGTGGGGAGCTGTTTTTT. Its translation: CAISETGPSGGELFF.

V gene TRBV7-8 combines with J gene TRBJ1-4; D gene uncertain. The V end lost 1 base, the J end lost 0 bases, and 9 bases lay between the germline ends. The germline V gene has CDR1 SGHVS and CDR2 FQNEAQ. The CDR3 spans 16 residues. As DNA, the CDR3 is TGTGCCAGCAGCTTAGTCGTCGGGGCAACTAATGAAAAACTGTTTTTT. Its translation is CASSLVVGATNEKLFF.

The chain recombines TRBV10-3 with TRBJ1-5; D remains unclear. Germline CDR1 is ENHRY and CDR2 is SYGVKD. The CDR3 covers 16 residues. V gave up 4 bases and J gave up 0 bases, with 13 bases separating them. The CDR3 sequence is CAISGGGGNSNQPQHF. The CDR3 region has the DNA TGTGCCATCAGTGGGGGAGGCGGGAATAGCAATCAGCCCCAGCATTTT.

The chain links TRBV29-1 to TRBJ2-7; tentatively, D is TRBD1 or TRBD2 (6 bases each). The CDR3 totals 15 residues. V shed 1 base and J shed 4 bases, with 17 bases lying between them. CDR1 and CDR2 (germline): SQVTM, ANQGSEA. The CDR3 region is CSVEAWGDTQYEQYF. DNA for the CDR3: TGCAGCGTTGAAGCCTGGGGGGACACCCAATACGAGCAGTACTTC.

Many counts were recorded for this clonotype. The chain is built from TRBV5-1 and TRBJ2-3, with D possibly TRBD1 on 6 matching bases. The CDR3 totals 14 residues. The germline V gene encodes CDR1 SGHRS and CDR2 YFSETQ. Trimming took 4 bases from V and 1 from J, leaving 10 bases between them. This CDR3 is CASSHRQGTDTQYF. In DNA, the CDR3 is TGCGCCAGCAGCCACAGACAGGGCACAGATACGCAGTATTTT. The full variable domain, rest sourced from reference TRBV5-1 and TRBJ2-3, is KAGVTQTPRYLIKTRGQQVTLSCSPISGHRSVSWYQQTPGQGLQFLFEYFSETQRNKGNFPGRFSGRQFSNSRSEMNVSTLELGDSALYLCASSHRQGTDTQYFGPGTRLTVL.

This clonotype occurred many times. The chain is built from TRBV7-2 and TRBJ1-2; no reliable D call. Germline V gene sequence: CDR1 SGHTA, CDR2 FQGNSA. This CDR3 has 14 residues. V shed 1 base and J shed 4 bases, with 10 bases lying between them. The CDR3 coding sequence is TGTGCCAGCAGCTTAGAGCTGGCCACCTATGGCTACACCTTC. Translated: CASSLELATYGYTF.

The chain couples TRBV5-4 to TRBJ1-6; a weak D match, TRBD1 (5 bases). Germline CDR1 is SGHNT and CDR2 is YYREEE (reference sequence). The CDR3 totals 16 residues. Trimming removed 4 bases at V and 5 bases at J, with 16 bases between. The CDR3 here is CASSLGPGTDNSPLHF. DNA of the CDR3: TGTGCCAGCAGCCTCGGGCCGGGGACCGATAATTCACCCCTCCACTTT.

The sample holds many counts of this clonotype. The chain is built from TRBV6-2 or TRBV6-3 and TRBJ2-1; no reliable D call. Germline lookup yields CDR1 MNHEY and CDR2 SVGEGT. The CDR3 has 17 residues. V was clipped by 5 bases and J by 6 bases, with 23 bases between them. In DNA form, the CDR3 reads TGTGCCAGCAGTCCTTCTCTCCCTGTTGTGCTGCCCAATGAGCAGTTCTTC. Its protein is CASSPSLPVVLPNEQFF.

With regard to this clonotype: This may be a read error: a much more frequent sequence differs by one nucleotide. The CDR3 protein is CASSLSPQGDTQYF. The CDR3 DNA sequence: TGTGCCAGCAGCTTATCCCCCCAGGGGGATACGCAGTATTTT. This chain joins TRBV7-3 and TRBJ2-3; possibly TRBD1 for D (6 bases). The germline V gene encodes CDR1 SGHTA and CDR2 FQGTGA. The ends were cut back, 2 bases at V and 6 bases at J, with 12 bases in the middle. The CDR3 is made up of 14 amino acids.

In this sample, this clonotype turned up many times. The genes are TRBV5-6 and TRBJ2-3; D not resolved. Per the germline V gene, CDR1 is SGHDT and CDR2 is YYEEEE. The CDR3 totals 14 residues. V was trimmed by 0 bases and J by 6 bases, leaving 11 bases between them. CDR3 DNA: TGTGCCAGCAGCTTGGTTGGTCCAAGCGATACGCAGTATTTT. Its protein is CASSLVGPSDTQYF.

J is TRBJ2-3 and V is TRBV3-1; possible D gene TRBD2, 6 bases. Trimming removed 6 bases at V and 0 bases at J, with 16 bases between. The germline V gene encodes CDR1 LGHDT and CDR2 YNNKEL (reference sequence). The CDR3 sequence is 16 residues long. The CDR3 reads CASSLGTLASTDTQYF. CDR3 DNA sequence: TGTGCCAGCAGTCTGGGGACTTTGGCTAGCACAGATACGCAGTATTTT.

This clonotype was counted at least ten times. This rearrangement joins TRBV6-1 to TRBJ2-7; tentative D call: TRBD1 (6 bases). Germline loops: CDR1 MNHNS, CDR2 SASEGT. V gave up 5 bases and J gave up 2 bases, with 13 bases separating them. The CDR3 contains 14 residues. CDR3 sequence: CASSTGIATYEQYF. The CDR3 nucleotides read TGTGCCAGCAGTACAGGGATAGCAACCTACGAGCAGTACTTC.

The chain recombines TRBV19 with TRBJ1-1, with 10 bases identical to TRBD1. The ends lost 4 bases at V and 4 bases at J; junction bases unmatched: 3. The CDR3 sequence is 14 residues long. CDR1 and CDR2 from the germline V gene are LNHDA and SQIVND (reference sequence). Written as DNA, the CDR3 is TGTGCCAGTAGTACGCGGACAGGGGGCACTGAAGCTTTCTTT. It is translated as CASSTRTGGTEAFF.

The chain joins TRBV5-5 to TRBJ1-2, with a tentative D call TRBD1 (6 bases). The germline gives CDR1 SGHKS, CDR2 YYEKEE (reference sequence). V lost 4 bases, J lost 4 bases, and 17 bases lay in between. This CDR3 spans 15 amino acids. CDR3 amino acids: CASSLEGGASYGYTF. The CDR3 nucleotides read TGTGCCAGCAGCCTCGAAGGGGGGGCGAGCTATGGCTACACCTTC.

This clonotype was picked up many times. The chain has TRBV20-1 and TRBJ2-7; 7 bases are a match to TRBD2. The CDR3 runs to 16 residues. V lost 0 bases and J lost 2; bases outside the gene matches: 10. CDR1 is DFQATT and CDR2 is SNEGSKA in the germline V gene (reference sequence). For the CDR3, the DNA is TGCAGTGCTAGAGATGTTTGGGGGAGGGCCCCCTACGAGCAGTACTTC. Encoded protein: CSARDVWGRAPYEQYF.

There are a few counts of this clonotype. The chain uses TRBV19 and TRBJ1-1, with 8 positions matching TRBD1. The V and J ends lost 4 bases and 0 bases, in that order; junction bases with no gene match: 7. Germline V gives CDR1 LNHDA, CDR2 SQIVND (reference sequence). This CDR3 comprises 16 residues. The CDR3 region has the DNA TGTGCCAGTAGTAACCAGGGGGCAGTTTTGAACACTGAAGCTTTCTTT. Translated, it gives CASSNQGAVLNTEAFF.

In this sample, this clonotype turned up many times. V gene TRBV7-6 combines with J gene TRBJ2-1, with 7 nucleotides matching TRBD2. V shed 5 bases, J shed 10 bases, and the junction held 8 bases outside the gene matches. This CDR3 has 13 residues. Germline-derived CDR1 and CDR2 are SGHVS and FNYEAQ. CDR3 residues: CASSPLFGGEQFF. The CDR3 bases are TGTGCCAGCAGCCCCCTCTTCGGGGGGGAGCAGTTCTTC.